This paragraph reports one T cell receptor beta chain. What it recognizes is unknown. The record originates from a study of blood T cells in healthy people across ages. Study observations and caveats: Naive and antigen-experienced cells could not be conclusively compared, given unsorted PBMCs.

The use of a sample-barcoded 5' primer and a J-beta primer mix characterized a second PCR of about 7 to 12 cycles. Each cDNA molecule, via a template-switch adaptor with 12 random nucleotides, was tagged. TCRdb reprocessed the 5' RACE reads with MiXCR, giving one entry per CDR3 protein. The profile shows about 1.4 million distinct CDR3 sequences, around 59% of them singletons. Sequencing was performed on blood. The receptor comes from a man aged 18-30 years in good health.

Here the CDR3 DNA reads TGTGCCAGCACCCCTAGGGGTGCTGGGGCCAACGTCCTGACTTTC. It codes for CASTPRGAGANVLTF. V is TRBV28 and J is TRBJ2-6, with a weak D call TRBD1 (5 bases). CDR3 length: 15 amino acids. V was shortened by 7 bases and J by 2 bases, with 12 bases between the two germline ends. Germline-derived CDR1 and CDR2 are MDHEN and SYDVKM.